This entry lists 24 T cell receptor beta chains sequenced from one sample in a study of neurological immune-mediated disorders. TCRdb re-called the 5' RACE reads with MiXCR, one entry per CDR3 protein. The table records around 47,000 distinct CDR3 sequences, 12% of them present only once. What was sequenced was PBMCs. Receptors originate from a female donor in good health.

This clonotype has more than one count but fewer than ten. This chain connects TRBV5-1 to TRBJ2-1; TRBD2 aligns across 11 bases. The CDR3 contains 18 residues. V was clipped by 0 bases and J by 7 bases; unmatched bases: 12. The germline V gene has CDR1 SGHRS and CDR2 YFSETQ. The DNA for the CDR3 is TGCGCCAGCAGCTTGGATACTAGCGGGAGAAGAAGGGGGAATGAGCAGTTCTTC. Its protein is CASSLDTSGRRRGNEQFF.

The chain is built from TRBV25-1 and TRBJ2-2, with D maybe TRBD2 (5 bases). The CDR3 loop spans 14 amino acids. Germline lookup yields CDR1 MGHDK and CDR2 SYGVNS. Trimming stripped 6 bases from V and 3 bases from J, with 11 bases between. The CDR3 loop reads CASRPPGYTGELFF. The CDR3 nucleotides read TGTGCCAGCAGGCCCCCGGGGTACACCGGGGAGCTGTTTTTT.

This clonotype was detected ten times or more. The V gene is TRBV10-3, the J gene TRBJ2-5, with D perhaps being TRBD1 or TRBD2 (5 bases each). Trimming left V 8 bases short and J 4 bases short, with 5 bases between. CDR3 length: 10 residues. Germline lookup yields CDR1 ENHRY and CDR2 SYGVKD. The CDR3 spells CAIGGETQYF. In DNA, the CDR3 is TGTGCCATCGGGGGAGAGACCCAGTACTTC.

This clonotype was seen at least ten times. CDR3 loop: CASSAGADTQYF. CDR3 in DNA: TGTGCCAGCTCAGCAGGGGCAGATACGCAGTATTTT. This sequence joins TRBV18 and TRBJ2-3, with a tentative D call TRBD1 (6 bases). V was shortened by 5 bases and J by 4 bases, with 7 bases between the two germline ends. The CDR3 is 12 amino acids. The germline V gene has CDR1 KGHSH and CDR2 LQKENI.

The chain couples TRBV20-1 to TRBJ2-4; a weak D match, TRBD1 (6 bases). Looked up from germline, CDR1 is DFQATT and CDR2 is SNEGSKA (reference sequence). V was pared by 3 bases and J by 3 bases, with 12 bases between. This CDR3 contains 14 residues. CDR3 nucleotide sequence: TGCAGTGCTAGGGACAGACCTCTCAAAAACATTCAGTACTTC. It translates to CSARDRPLKNIQYF.

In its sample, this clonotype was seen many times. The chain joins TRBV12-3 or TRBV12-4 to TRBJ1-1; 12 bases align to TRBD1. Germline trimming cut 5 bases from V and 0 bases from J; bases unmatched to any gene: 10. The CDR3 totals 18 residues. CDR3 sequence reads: CASSPRDRGRMLNTEAFF. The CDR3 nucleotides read TGTGCCAGCAGTCCGCGGGACAGGGGGCGGATGTTGAACACTGAAGCTTTCTTT.

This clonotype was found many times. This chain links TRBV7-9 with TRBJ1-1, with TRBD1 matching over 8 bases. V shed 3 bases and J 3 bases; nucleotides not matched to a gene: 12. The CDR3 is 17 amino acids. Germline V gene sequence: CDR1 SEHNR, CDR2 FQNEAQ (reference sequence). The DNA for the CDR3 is TGTGCCAGCAGCTTTCAGGGGGCAGGTAGTCTGGACACTGAAGCTTTCTTT. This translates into CASSFQGAGSLDTEAFF.

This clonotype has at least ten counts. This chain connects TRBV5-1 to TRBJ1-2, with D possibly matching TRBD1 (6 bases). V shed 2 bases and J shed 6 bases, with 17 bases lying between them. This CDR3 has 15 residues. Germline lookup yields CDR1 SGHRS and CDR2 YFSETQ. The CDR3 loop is CASSFDGQRTNGYTF. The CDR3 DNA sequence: TGCGCCAGCAGCTTTGATGGACAGCGGACTAATGGCTACACCTTC.

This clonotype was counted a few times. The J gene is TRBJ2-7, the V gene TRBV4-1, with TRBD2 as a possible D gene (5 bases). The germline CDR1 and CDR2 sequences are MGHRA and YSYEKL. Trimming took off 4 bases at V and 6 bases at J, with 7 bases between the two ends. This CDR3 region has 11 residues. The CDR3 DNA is TGCGCCAGCAGCCTCGAGGGCGAGCAGTACTTC. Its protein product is CASSLEGEQYF.

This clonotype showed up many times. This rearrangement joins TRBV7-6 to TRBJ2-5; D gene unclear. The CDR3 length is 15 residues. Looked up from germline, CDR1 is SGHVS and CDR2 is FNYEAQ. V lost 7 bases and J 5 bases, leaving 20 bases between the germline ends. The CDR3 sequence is CASNPSIFVSETQYF. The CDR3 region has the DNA TGTGCCAGCAACCCGAGTATATTTGTTAGCGAGACCCAGTACTTC. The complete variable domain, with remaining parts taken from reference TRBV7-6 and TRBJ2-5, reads GAGVSQSPRYKVTKRGQDVALRCDPISGHVSLYWYRQALGQGPEFLTYFNYEAQQDKSGLPNDRFSAERPEGSISTLTIQRTEQRDSAMYRCASNPSIFVSETQYFGPGTRLLVL.

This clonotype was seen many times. The CDR3 DNA follows: TGCGCCAGCAGCTTGGAACTGGGAAGGAACACTGAAGCTTTCTTT. It is translated as CASSLELGRNTEAFF. J is TRBJ1-1 and V is TRBV5-1; unclear D gene. Germline V gene sequence: CDR1 SGHRS, CDR2 YFSETQ. V shed 0 bases and J shed 1 base, with 10 bases lying between them. The CDR3 has 15 amino acids.

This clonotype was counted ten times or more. The CDR3 spells CASTRNSGGAGGEQFF. CDR3 sequence (DNA): TGTGCCAGCACACGGAATAGCGGGGGGGCCGGAGGTGAGCAGTTCTTC. The chain recombines TRBV25-1 with TRBJ2-1, with TRBD2 identical over 11 bases. This CDR3 is 16 amino acids long. Per germline, CDR1 MGHDK and CDR2 SYGVNS. V lost 7 bases to trimming and J lost 9 bases; unmatched junction nucleotides: 14.

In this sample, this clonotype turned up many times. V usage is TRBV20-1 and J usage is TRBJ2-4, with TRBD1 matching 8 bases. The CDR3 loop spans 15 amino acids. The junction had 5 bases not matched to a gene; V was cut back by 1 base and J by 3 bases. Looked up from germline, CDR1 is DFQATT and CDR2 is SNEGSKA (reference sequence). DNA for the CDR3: TGCAGTGCTAGAGGGCCGGACAGGGTCAAAAACATTCAGTACTTC. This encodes CSARGPDRVKNIQYF.

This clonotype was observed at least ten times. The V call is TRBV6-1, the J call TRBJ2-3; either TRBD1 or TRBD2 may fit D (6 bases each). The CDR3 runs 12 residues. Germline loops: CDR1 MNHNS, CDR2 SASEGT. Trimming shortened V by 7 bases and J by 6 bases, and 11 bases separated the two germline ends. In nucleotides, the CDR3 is TGTGCCAGCACCGGGGGCAGGGATACGCAGTATTTT. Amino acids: CASTGGRDTQYF.

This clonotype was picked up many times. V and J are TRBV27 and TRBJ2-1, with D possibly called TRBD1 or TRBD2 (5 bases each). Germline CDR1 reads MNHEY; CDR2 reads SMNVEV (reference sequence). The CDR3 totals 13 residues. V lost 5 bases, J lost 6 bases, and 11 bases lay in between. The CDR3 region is CASSRGASNEQFF. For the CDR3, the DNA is TGTGCCAGCAGTCGGGGCGCGTCCAATGAGCAGTTCTTC.

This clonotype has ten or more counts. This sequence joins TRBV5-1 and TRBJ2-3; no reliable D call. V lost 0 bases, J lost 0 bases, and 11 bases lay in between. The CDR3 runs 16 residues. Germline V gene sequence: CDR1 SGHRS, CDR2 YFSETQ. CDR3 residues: CASSLVVGSSTDTQYF. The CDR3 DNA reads TGCGCCAGCAGCTTGGTCGTAGGGTCAAGCACAGATACGCAGTATTTT.

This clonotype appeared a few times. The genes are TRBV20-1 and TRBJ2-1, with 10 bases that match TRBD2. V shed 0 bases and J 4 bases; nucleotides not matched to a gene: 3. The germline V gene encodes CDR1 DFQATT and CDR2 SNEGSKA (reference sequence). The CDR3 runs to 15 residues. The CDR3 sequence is CSARDPAGGYNEQFF. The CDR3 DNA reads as TGCAGTGCTAGAGATCCAGCGGGAGGGTACAATGAGCAGTTCTTC.

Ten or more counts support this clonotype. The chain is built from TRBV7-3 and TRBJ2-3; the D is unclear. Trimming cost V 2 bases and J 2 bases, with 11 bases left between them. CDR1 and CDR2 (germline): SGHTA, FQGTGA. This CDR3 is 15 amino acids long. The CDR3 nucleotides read TGTGCCAGCAGCTTATTGACGGAGTCCACAGATACGCAGTATTTT. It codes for CASSLLTESTDTQYF.

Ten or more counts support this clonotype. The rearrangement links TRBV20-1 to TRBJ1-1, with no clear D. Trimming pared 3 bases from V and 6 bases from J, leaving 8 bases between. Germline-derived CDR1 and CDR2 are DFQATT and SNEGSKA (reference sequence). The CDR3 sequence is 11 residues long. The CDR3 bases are TGCAGTGCTAGTGCCTCCGCTGAAGCTTTCTTT. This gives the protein CSASASAEAFF.

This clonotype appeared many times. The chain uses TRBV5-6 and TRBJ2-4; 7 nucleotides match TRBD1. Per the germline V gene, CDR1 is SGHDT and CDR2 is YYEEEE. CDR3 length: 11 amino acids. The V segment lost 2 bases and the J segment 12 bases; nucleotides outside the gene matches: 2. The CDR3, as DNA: TGTGCCAGCAGCTTCGGGACAGATCAGTACTTC. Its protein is CASSFGTDQYF.

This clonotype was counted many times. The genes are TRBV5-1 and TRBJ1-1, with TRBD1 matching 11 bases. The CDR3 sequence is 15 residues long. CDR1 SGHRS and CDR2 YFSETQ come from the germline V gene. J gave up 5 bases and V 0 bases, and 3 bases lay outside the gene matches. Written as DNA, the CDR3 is TGCGCCAGCAGCTTGGAAGGGACAGGGGGTACTGAAGCTTTCTTT. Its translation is CASSLEGTGGTEAFF.

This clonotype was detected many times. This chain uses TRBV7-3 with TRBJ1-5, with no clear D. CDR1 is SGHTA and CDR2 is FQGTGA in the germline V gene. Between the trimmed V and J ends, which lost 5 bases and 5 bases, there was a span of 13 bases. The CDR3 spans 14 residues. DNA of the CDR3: TGTGCCAGCAGCCTCGGACCCGGGGATCAGCCCCAGCATTTT. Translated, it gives CASSLGPGDQPQHF.

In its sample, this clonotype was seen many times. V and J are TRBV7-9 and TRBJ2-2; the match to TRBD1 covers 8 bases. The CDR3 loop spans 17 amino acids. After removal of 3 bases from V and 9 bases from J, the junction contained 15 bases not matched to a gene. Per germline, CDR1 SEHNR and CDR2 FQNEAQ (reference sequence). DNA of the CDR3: TGTGCCAGCAGCTTTTCCCGAAGGACAGGGTCGGACCGGGAGCTGTTTTTT. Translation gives CASSFSRRTGSDRELFF.

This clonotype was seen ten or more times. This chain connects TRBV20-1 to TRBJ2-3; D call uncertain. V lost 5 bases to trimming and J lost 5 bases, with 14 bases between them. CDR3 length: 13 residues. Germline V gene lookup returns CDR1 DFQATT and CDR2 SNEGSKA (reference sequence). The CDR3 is CSAPIGHRDTQYF. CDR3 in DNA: TGCAGTGCTCCCATTGGGCACAGAGATACGCAGTATTTT.